The TCR beta chain under discussion was sequenced for a study of blood T cell repertoires in COVID-19. Turning to the study itself: Samples taken during acute and convalescent COVID-19 were collected in the United States, Italy and Spain. The analysed material was cDNA or gDNA that came from T cells, B-cell-depleted T cells, or PBMCs.

Original methodology: Nucleated cell counts were estimated from reference gene primer amplification. This table comes from immunoSEQ multiplex PCR, and its TCRdb copy is limited to in-frame clones, with some not included. D and trimming were read from the DNA, whereas the V and J calls and clone size are those reported in that table. Among 470,000 or so clones, around 85% were seen once, and the ten largest hold approximately 3.4%. Sample: peripheral blood. The clonotype comes from a human donor in a cohort sampled during active COVID-19.

In DNA, the CDR3 is TGTGCCAGCAGTTTCCTGACAGGGTTCCTTAACAATGAGCAGTTCTTC. Translated, it gives CASSFLTGFLNNEQFF. This sequence joins TRBV27 and TRBJ2-1, with 7 bases identical to TRBD1. This CDR3 is built from 16 residues. The ends lost 3 bases at V and 5 bases at J; junction bases unmatched: 10. Germline lookup yields CDR1 MNHEY and CDR2 SMNVEV (reference sequence).